A single sample gave rise to the 2 T cell receptor beta chains below, sequenced in a study of blood T cell repertoires in COVID-19. The protocol was immunoSEQ multiplex PCR, while the TCRdb copy is restricted to in-frame clones and leaves out a portion. The sample lists under 250,000 clones; 65% to 85% were seen once. Material: PBMCs or T cells enriched from blood (not recorded which). These receptor sequences come from a woman aged 55-70 years who had recovered from COVID-19.

This chain joins TRBV5-6 and TRBJ2-7, with D possibly matching TRBD1 (5 bases). V gave up 4 bases and J gave up 7 bases, with 12 bases separating them. Germline loops: CDR1 SGHDT, CDR2 YYEEEE. The CDR3 contains 12 residues. The CDR3 DNA sequence: TGTGCCAGCAGCCCCTGGGGCGGAGAGCAGTACTTC. Translating it yields CASSPWGGEQYF.

The V call is TRBV4-3, the J call TRBJ1-1; D possibly corresponds to TRBD1 (6 bases). The V gene lost 0 bases and the J gene lost 8 bases, with 10 bases spanning the gap. The germline gives CDR1 LGHNA, CDR2 YSLEER. The CDR3 covers 13 residues. CDR3 coding DNA: TGCGCCAGCAGCCAAGACAGGGGAAAGGAAGCTTTCTTT. This sequence encodes CASSQDRGKEAFF.